Below are 15 T cell receptor beta chains sequenced from a single sample in a study of yellow fever vaccine responses in identical twins. From the RT-PCR reads, TCRdb called clonotypes with MiXCR, one entry per CDR3 protein. The data hold about 3,300 distinct CDR3 sequences, with roughly nine tenths observed a single time. The sequenced sample was T cells from blood (PBMCs), unsorted or a sorted subset (not recorded which), obtained before or after yellow fever vaccination (not recorded which). The receptors were gathered from a woman in her late teens or twenties who received the yellow fever vaccine.

The chain joins TRBV7-2 to TRBJ1-2; 8 nucleotides align to TRBD1. This CDR3 spans 12 amino acids. V lost 7 bases to trimming and J lost 12 bases; unmatched junction nucleotides: 10. Germline V gene sequence: CDR1 SGHTA, CDR2 FQGNSA. The CDR3 nucleotides read TGTGCCAGCAACATCCGGACAGGGTCCCACACCTTC. Amino acid sequence: CASNIRTGSHTF.

The CDR3 region has the DNA TGCAGTGCTAGCGGGAGCTCCTACGAGCAGTACTTC. It specifies CSASGSSYEQYF. This sequence joins TRBV20-1 and TRBJ2-7, with D perhaps TRBD2 (6 bases). Trimming left V 3 bases short and J 0 bases short, with 6 bases between. The CDR3 has 12 residues. Germline values: CDR1 DFQATT, CDR2 SNEGSKA (reference sequence).

This sequence joins TRBV10-1 and TRBJ2-6; maybe TRBD1 (5 bases). The V gene lost 4 bases and the J gene lost 0 bases, with 13 bases spanning the gap. Per the germline V gene, CDR1 is WNHNN and CDR2 is SYGVQD (reference sequence). The CDR3 length is 17 residues. CDR3 protein: CASSVTVVYSGANVLTF. DNA for the CDR3: TGCGCCAGCAGTGTGACAGTTGTCTACTCTGGGGCCAACGTCCTGACTTTC.

This clonotype was observed a few times. This chain joins TRBV18 and TRBJ2-7, with D tentatively TRBD1 (5 bases). V shed 2 bases and J shed 4 bases, with 18 bases lying between them. The CDR3 is made up of 16 amino acids. Germline V gene lookup returns CDR1 KGHSH and CDR2 LQKENI. The CDR3 coding sequence is TGTGCCAGCTCACCAATGGGGCAGGCCACCACATACGAGCAGTACTTC. This codes for CASSPMGQATTYEQYF.

A single count supports this clonotype. The chain is built from TRBV11-2 and TRBJ1-1; D possibly corresponds to TRBD1 (6 bases). The germline gives CDR1 SGHAT, CDR2 FQNNGV. This CDR3 comprises 15 residues. V was pared by 6 bases and J by 1 base, with 15 bases between. The CDR3, as DNA: TGTGCCAGCAGACGCCGGACAGACCCGAACACTGAAGCTTTCTTT. This sequence encodes CASRRRTDPNTEAFF.

The chain carries TRBV5-4 and TRBJ2-1; 9 bases are shared with TRBD2. CDR3 size: 16 residues. Trimming at V came to 1 base and at J to 6 bases, leaving 8 bases not matched to a gene. The germline CDR1 and CDR2 sequences are SGHNT and YYREEE (reference sequence). The CDR3 nucleotides are TGTGCCAGCAGCTTGCTTGGGCTAGCGGGGTCCAATGAGCAGTTCTTC. This codes for CASSLLGLAGSNEQFF.

V usage is TRBV12-3 or TRBV12-4 and J usage is TRBJ2-7, with D tentatively TRBD1 (7 bases). CDR3 length equals 14 residues. The V end lost 3 bases, the J end lost 6 bases, and 15 bases lay between the germline ends. The CDR3 region is CASSFVRGVTEQYF. Written as DNA, the CDR3 is TGTGCCAGCAGTTTTGTCAGGGGGGTTACCGAGCAGTACTTC.

The chain is built from TRBV28 and TRBJ1-4; a weak D match, TRBD1 (5 bases). Germline CDR1 and CDR2: MDHEN and SYDVKM. The CDR3 loop spans 15 amino acids. V lost 3 bases, J lost 7 bases, and 15 bases lay in between. CDR3 amino acids: CASSFFGGRSEKLFF. The CDR3 DNA reads TGTGCCAGCAGTTTCTTTGGGGGTAGGAGTGAAAAACTGTTTTTT.

This clonotype was seen a single time. The chain combines TRBV9 with TRBJ2-3; D not resolved. CDR1 and CDR2 (germline): SGDLS, YYNGEE. The CDR3 runs 13 residues. Trimming stripped 0 bases from V and 4 bases from J, with 6 bases between. The CDR3 protein is CASSVGPPDTQYF. CDR3 coding DNA: TGTGCCAGCAGCGTAGGCCCCCCAGATACGCAGTATTTT.

The CDR3 nucleotides are TGTGCCAGCAGTTCAAGGACAGGCTTGGACTATGGCTACACCTTC. Protein: CASSSRTGLDYGYTF. The chain joins TRBV6-5 to TRBJ1-2; 7 nucleotides line up with TRBD1. Looked up from germline, CDR1 is MNHEY and CDR2 is SVGAGI. The CDR3 runs to 15 residues. Germline trimming cut 4 bases from V and 3 bases from J; bases unmatched to any gene: 8.

V and J are TRBV19 and TRBJ2-1; maybe TRBD2 (5 bases). V lost 5 bases and J lost 9, with 23 bases in between. The CDR3 contains 16 residues. From germline, CDR1 is LNHDA and CDR2 SQIVND (reference sequence). Here the CDR3 reads CASSSQTSPRASEQFF. The DNA for the CDR3 is TGTGCCAGTAGTTCCCAAACCAGTCCGCGGGCGAGTGAGCAGTTCTTC.

The rearrangement joins TRBV18 to TRBJ2-7, with a tentative D call TRBD1 (6 bases). The CDR3 has 15 residues. Germline CDR1 reads KGHSH; CDR2 reads LQKENI. The V gene lost 2 bases and the J gene lost 5 bases, with 16 bases spanning the gap. Written as DNA, the CDR3 is TGTGCCAGCTCACCAAACCAACAGGGAGTCGACGAGCAGTACTTC. It yields the protein CASSPNQQGVDEQYF. Using reference TRBV18 and TRBJ2-7 for the parts outside the CDR3, the full variable domain is NAGVMQNPRHLVRRRGQEARLRCSPMKGHSHVYWYRQLPEEGLKFMVYLQKENIIDESGMPKERFSAEFPKEGPSILRIQQVVRGDSAAYFCASSPNQQGVDEQYFGPGTRLTVT.

The sample holds a few counts of this clonotype. The chain uses TRBV28 and TRBJ1-5; no clear D. CDR3 length: 15 residues. Trimming took off 1 base at V and 2 bases at J, with 9 bases between the two ends. In germline, CDR1 is MDHEN, CDR2 SYDVKM. The CDR3 DNA reads TGTGCCAGCAGTTTATCTGGAAGGGGCAATCAGCCCCAGCATTTT. Encoded protein: CASSLSGRGNQPQHF.

This chain joins TRBV5-1 and TRBJ2-3; D call uncertain. V lost 0 bases and J 7 bases, leaving 6 bases between the germline ends. This CDR3 has 12 residues. From germline, CDR1 is SGHRS and CDR2 YFSETQ. The CDR3 coding sequence is TGCGCCAGCAGCTTGGAAGGGTATACGCAGTATTTT. This translates into CASSLEGYTQYF.

The chain carries TRBV5-6 and TRBJ2-7, with 10 positions matching TRBD1. In germline, CDR1 is SGHDT, CDR2 YYEEEE. CDR3 length: 13 amino acids. The trim removed 6 bases at V and 2 bases at J, leaving 2 bases unmatched. The CDR3 region is CASTGTGAYEQYF. In nucleotides, the CDR3 is TGTGCCAGCACCGGGACAGGGGCCTACGAGCAGTACTTC. Full variable domain (remainder filled in from reference TRBV5-6 and TRBJ2-7): DAGVTQSPTHLIKTRGQQVTLRCSPKSGHDTVSWYQQALGQGPQFIFQYYEEEERQRGNFPDRFSGHQFPNYSSELNVNALLLGDSALYLCASTGTGAYEQYFGPGTRLTVT.